The rows below give T cell receptor beta chains drawn from one sample of a study of T cell repertoires in cytomegalovirus infection. From the reads, TCRdb called clonotypes with MiXCR, one entry per CDR3 protein. The sample shows some 700,000 distinct CDR3 sequences, less than 40% of them seen only once. What was sequenced was PBMCs. The receptors were sampled from a human donor in good health (CMV status not recorded). Some clones in this sample may be carry-over from other donors' samples. The CDR3 runs from the conserved cysteine through the conserved F or W. A D gene is named only where the DNA matches it firmly. Expanded clones get a size class; other rows say once, few or many, or leave the size out.

v_call	clone_size	d_call	j_call	cdr3_nt	cdr3_aa
TRBV6-2/TRBV6-3	few	.	TRBJ1-2	TGTGCCAGCAGTTACGCAACAGATGGCTACACCTTC	CASSYATDGYTF
TRBV18	.	.	TRBJ2-4	TGTGCCAGCTCACCGAGGCAGGCTTTTCCCAACATTCAGTACTTC	CASSPRQAFPNIQYF
TRBV12-3/TRBV12-4	few	TRBD1	TRBJ1-2	TGTGCCAGCACCCCGGGACAGGGAATCTCCCACACCTTC	CASTPGQGISHTF
TRBV28	.	.	TRBJ2-3	TGTGCCAGCAGCCAATCTCTCGGTACGCAGTCTTTT	CASSQSLGTQSF
TRBV5-1	few	TRBD1	TRBJ2-7	TGCGCCAGCAGACAGGGACAGGAACCTGCCTACGAGCAGTACTTC	CASRQGQEPAYEQYF
TRBV10-3	few	.	TRBJ2-5	TGTGCCATCAGTGAGCCCGGGCTAGGGATAGAGACCCAGTACTTC	CAISEPGLGIETQYF
TRBV7-2	.	TRBD2	TRBJ2-7	TGTGCCAGCAGCTCGTTCCCGGGACTAGGAACGAAGCAGTACTTC	CASSSFPGLGTKQYF
TRBV12-3/TRBV12-4	.	.	TRBJ2-1	TGTGCCAGCTCCACAGGGAGCTCCTACAATGAGCAGTTCTTC	CASSTGSSYNEQFF
TRBV30	.	.	TRBJ1-2	TGTGCCTGGAGTGTACTATCCGGCTACACCTTC	CAWSVLSGYTF
TRBV28	.	.	TRBJ1-3	TGTGCCAGCAGTTTCAGGGTTTCTGGAAACACCATATATTTT	CASSFRVSGNTIYF
TRBV11-2	.	TRBD2	TRBJ2-1	TGTGCCAGCAGCCCCCGTTCCACCCCCACTAGCGGGGGCGACAATGAGCAGTTCTTC	CASSPRSTPTSGGDNEQFF
TRBV6-5	few	.	TRBJ1-1	TGTGCCAGCAGTTACTCGCTAGCAAGGGAAGCTTTCTTT	CASSYSLAREAFF
TRBV7-3	once	TRBD2	TRBJ2-6	TGTGCCAGCAGCTTAGGGGACATAGCGGGGAGTGGGGCCAACGTCCTGACTTTC	CASSLGDIAGSGANVLTF
TRBV7-2	few	.	TRBJ2-2	TGTGCCAGCAGCCCCGGAGTGTTCACCGGGGAGCTGTTTTTT	CASSPGVFTGELFF
TRBV12-3/TRBV12-4	.	TRBD1	TRBJ1-6	TGTGCCAGCAGTTTTGGGACAGGGGTCACACCCCTCCACTTT	CASSFGTGVTPLHF
TRBV29-1	.	.	TRBJ2-3	TGCAGCGTTTATTGGGATGGGGCGCAGTATTTT	CSVYWDGAQYF
TRBV7-9	few	.	TRBJ2-3	TGTGCCAGCAGCCGCGAGAGGGCCGACACAGATACGCAGTATTTT	CASSRERADTDTQYF
TRBV28	few	.	TRBJ2-1	TGTGCCAGCAGTTCCCCCGCCGAAAGGTTTGCCCATGAGCAGTTCTTC	CASSSPAERFAHEQFF
TRBV6-1	few	TRBD2	TRBJ2-7	TGTGCCAGCAGTGAAGCGGCGGTAGCGGGGGGCTTGACCTACGAGCAGTACTTC	CASSEAAVAGGLTYEQYF
TRBV7-8	many	.	TRBJ1-4	TGTGCCAGCAGCTCAGGGACCATGTGGGAAAAACTGTTTTTT	CASSSGTMWEKLFF
TRBV7-9	.	.	TRBJ2-7	TGTGCCAGCAGCACCAACGGGCCTTACGAGCAGTACTTC	CASSTNGPYEQYF
TRBV12-3/TRBV12-4	.	TRBD1	TRBJ1-6	TGTGCCAGCAGTTGGACAGGGGACGGGAATTCACCCCTCCACTTT	CASSWTGDGNSPLHF
TRBV9	.	TRBD2	TRBJ2-1	TGTGCCAGCAGCGTTGGAAGCGGGAGCGTTGGCAATGAGCAGTTCTTC	CASSVGSGSVGNEQFF
TRBV19	.	.	TRBJ1-2	TGTGCCAGTAGTACCAACAGCGTATTAAACTATGGCTACACCTTC	CASSTNSVLNYGYTF
TRBV6-6	many	.	TRBJ2-5	TGTGCCAGCAGTTACTCTGGGGGGGCCCTTGAGACCCAGTACTTC	CASSYSGGALETQYF
TRBV10-3	.	TRBD1	TRBJ2-5	TGTGCCATCAGCCGGACAGGGGGACAAGAGACCCAGTACTTC	CAISRTGGQETQYF
TRBV7-3	.	TRBD2	TRBJ2-3	TGTGCCAGCAGCTTATTCGGGGGGGCCTCCACAGATACGCAGTATTTT	CASSLFGGASTDTQYF
TRBV28	.	TRBD2	TRBJ2-7	TGTGCCAGCAGAAGACTAGCGGGAGGGTACGAGCAGTACTTC	CASRRLAGGYEQYF
TRBV30	.	.	TRBJ1-3	TGTGCCTGGAGTAGGAGGTCTGGAAACACCATATATTTT	CAWSRRSGNTIYF
TRBV5-4	.	TRBD1	TRBJ2-7	TGTGCCAGCAGCTTGGGCGACAGGGGATTTAGGAACGAGCAGTACTTC	CASSLGDRGFRNEQYF
TRBV20-1	.	TRBD1	TRBJ2-5	TGCAGTGCCACCGACAGGGGCCAAGAGACCCAGTACTTC	CSATDRGQETQYF
TRBV28	few	.	TRBJ2-3	TGTGCCAGCAGACAAACCCTTCCTAGCACAGATACGCAGTATTTT	CASRQTLPSTDTQYF
TRBV7-9	few	.	TRBJ1-2	TGTGCCAGCAGCTTAGGGGGGATTGGCGGCTACACCTTC	CASSLGGIGGYTF
TRBV6-6	.	.	TRBJ2-1	TGTGCCAGCAGTTACTCGATCGGACTCAATGAGCAGTTCTTC	CASSYSIGLNEQFF
TRBV5-1	.	TRBD1	TRBJ1-6	TGCGCCAGCAGCCTCCGGACAGGGTGGCCACCCCTCCACTTT	CASSLRTGWPPLHF
TRBV7-9	few	TRBD2	TRBJ2-1	TGTGCCAGCACCCACGGGGCGGGAGGTAATGAGCAGTTCTTC	CASTHGAGGNEQFF
TRBV19	.	.	TRBJ1-1	TGTGCCAGTAATGAGGGACGCCGTAACACTGAAGCTTTCTTT	CASNEGRRNTEAFF
TRBV19	.	TRBD1	TRBJ1-2	TGTGCCAGTAGTATCTGGACAGGCCGAGGCTATGGCTACACCTTC	CASSIWTGRGYGYTF
TRBV7-9	.	TRBD1	TRBJ1-2	TGTGCCAGCAGCGCTCAGGGGGTCTCTGGCTACACCTTC	CASSAQGVSGYTF